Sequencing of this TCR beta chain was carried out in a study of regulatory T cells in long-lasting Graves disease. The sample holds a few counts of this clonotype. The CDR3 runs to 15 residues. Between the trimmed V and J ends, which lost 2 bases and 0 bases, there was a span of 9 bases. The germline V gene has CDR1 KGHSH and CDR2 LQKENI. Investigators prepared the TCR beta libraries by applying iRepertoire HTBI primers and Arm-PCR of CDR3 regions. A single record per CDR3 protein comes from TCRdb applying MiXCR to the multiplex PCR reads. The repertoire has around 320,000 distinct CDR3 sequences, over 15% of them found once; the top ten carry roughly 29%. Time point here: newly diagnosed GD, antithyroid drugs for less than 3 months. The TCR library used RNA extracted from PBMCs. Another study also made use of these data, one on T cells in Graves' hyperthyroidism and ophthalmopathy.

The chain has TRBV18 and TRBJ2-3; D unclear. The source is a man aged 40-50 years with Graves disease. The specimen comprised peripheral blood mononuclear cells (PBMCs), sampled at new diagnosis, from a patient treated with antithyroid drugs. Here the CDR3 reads CASSPGGSSTDTQYF. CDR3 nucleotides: TGTGCCAGCTCACCAGGCGGTTCTAGCACAGATACGCAGTATTTT.